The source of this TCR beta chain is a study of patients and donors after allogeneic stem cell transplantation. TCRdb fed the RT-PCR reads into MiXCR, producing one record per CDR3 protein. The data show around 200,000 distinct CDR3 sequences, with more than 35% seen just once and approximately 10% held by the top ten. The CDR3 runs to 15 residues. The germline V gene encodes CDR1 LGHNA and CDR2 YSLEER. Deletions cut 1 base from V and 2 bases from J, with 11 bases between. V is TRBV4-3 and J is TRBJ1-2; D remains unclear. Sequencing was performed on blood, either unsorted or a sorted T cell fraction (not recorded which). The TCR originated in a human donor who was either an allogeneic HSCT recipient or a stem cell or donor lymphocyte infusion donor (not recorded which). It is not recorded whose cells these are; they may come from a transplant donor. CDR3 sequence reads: CASSQGSGINYGYTF. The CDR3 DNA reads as TGCGCCAGCAGCCAAGGGTCGGGGATCAACTATGGCTACACCTTC.